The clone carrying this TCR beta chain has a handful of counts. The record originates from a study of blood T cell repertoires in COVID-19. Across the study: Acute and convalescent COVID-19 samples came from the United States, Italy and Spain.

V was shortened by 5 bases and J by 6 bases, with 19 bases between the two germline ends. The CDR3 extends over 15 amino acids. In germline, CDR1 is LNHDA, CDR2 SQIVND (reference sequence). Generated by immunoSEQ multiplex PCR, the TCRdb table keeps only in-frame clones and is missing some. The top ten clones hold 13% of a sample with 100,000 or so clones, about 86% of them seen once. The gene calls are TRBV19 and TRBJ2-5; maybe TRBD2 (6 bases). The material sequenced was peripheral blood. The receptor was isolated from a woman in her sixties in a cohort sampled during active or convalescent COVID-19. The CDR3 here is CASSGGLHPGQTQYF. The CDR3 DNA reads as TGTGCCAGTAGTGGCGGACTACACCCTGGACAGACCCAGTACTTC.